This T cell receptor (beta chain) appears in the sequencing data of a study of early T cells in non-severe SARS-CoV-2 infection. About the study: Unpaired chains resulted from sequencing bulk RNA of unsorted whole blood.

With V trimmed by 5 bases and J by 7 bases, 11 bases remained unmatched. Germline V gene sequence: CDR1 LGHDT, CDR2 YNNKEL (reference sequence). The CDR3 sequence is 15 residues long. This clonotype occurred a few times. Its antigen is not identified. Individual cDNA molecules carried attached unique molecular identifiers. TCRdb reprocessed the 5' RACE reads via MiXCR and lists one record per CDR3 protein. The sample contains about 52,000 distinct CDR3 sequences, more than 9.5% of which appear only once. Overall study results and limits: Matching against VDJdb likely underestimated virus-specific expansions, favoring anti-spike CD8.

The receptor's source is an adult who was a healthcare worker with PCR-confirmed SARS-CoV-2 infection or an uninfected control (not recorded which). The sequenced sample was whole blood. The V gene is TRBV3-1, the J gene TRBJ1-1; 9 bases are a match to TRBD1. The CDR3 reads CASSSLDRGGYEAFF. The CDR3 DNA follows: TGTGCCAGCAGCTCCCTCGACAGGGGGGGTTATGAAGCTTTCTTT.